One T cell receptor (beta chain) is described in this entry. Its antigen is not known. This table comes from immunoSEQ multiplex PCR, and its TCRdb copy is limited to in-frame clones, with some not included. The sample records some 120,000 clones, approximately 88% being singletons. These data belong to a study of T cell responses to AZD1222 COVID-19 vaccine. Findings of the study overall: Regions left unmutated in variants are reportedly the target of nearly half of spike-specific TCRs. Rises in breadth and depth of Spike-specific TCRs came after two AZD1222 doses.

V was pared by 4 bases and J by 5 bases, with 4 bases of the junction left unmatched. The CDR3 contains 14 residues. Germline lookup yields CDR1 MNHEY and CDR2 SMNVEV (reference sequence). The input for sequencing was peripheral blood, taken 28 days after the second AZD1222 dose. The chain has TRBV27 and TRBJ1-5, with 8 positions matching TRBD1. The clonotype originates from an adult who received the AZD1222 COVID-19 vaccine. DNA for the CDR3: TGTGCCAGCAGTTCGGTGGACAGGGATCAGCCCCAGCATTTT. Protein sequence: CASSSVDRDQPQHF.